The 23 T cell receptor beta chains presented below share a single source sample, sequenced in a study of early T cells in non-severe SARS-CoV-2 infection. TCRdb re-called the 5' RACE reads with MiXCR, one entry per CDR3 protein. This table holds tens of thousands of distinct CDR3 sequences, 14% to 15% found once. Sequenced input: whole blood. The origin of the receptors is an adult who was a healthcare worker with PCR-confirmed SARS-CoV-2 infection or an uninfected control (not recorded which).

This clonotype turned up a few times. V gene TRBV6-2 or TRBV6-3 combines with J gene TRBJ2-7; no reliable D call. The germline CDR1 and CDR2 sequences are MNHEY and SVGEGT. The CDR3 extends over 14 amino acids. V was trimmed by 2 bases and J by 5 bases, leaving 13 bases between them. This CDR3 reads CASSYVRASDEQYF. The CDR3 region has the DNA TGTGCCAGCAGTTACGTCCGGGCGAGCGACGAGCAGTACTTC.

This clonotype has a count of ten or more. V gene TRBV5-1 combines with J gene TRBJ2-7; D tentatively reads TRBD1 or TRBD2 (5 bases each). In germline, CDR1 is SGHRS, CDR2 YFSETQ. Trimming took 4 bases from V and 6 from J, leaving 14 bases between them. The length of the CDR3 is 13 residues. The chain's CDR3 is CASSVLGTGEQYF. CDR3 coding DNA: TGCGCCAGCAGCGTCTTAGGGACGGGCGAGCAGTACTTC.

The V and J genes are TRBV3-1 and TRBJ2-5; TRBD2 agrees at 10 bases. The J segment lost 6 bases and the V segment lost 0 bases, leaving 7 bases of the junction unmatched. The CDR3 is 16 residues long. CDR1 LGHDT and CDR2 YNNKEL come from the germline V gene (reference sequence). The CDR3 spells CASSQDAAGGLKTQYF. As DNA, the CDR3 is TGTGCCAGCAGCCAAGATGCAGCGGGAGGGCTCAAGACCCAGTACTTC.

V and J are TRBV12-3 or TRBV12-4 and TRBJ2-5; possibly TRBD1 for D (6 bases). CDR3 size: 13 residues. The V gene lost 6 bases and the J gene lost 7 bases, with 15 bases spanning the gap. The CDR3 is CASSSRGFGTQYF. The CDR3 DNA reads as TGTGCCAGCAGCTCCAGGGGTTTCGGGACCCAGTACTTC.

This clonotype was found a few times. V is TRBV2 and J is TRBJ1-2; D not resolved. Trimming stripped 4 bases from V and 2 bases from J, with 5 bases between. There are 12 residues in the CDR3. Per germline, CDR1 SNHLY and CDR2 FYNNEI. CDR3 DNA sequence: TGTGCCAGCAGTGCACGGAACTATGGCTACACCTTC. As protein: CASSARNYGYTF.

This clonotype was counted a few times. J is TRBJ2-2 and V is TRBV3-1, with 8 bases identical to TRBD1. Germline V CDR1 and CDR2: LGHDT, YNNKEL (reference sequence). The V and J ends lost 3 bases and 5 bases, in that order; junction bases with no gene match: 8. The CDR3 length is 16 residues. CDR3 amino acids: CASSHFQGAHTGELFF. CDR3 nucleotides: TGTGCCAGCAGCCACTTTCAGGGGGCGCATACCGGGGAGCTGTTTTTT.

This clonotype was seen a handful of times. This sequence joins TRBV20-1 and TRBJ2-1; a weak D match, TRBD2 (5 bases). V lost 6 bases, J lost 8 bases, and 23 bases lay in between. The germline CDR1 and CDR2 sequences are DFQATT and SNEGSKA (reference sequence). This CDR3 has 15 residues. DNA of the CDR3: TGCAGTGCCTCCGACTACCTACTACAAGTTGATGAGCAGTTCTTC. It yields the protein CSASDYLLQVDEQFF.

This clonotype was recorded many times. The V and J genes are TRBV20-1 and TRBJ2-5; 7 nucleotides line up with TRBD2. V shed 3 bases, J shed 2 bases, and the junction held 6 bases outside the gene matches. CDR1 is DFQATT and CDR2 is SNEGSKA in the germline V gene (reference sequence). The CDR3 totals 14 residues. CDR3 sequence reads: CSASAGVRQETQYF. The CDR3 nucleotides read TGCAGTGCTAGTGCGGGAGTGAGGCAAGAGACCCAGTACTTC.

The chain carries TRBV7-2 and TRBJ2-5; 11 nucleotides match TRBD2. Looked up from germline, CDR1 is SGHTA and CDR2 is FQGNSA. The CDR3 covers 16 residues. Trimming at V came to 4 bases and at J to 3 bases, leaving 7 bases not matched to a gene. CDR3 sequence (DNA): TGTGCCAGCAGCTCGTTAGCGGGAGGGCCAAAAGAGACCCAGTACTTC. It encodes CASSSLAGGPKETQYF.

This clonotype was observed a handful of times. The chain links TRBV9 to TRBJ1-2; TRBD1 might be the D (6 bases). This CDR3 is built from 17 residues. Germline CDR1 is SGDLS and CDR2 is YYNGEE. V gave up 3 bases and J gave up 1 base, with 19 bases separating them. This chain's CDR3 is CASSARQDFIVNYGYTF. The CDR3 DNA follows: TGTGCCAGCAGCGCCAGACAGGACTTTATTGTTAACTATGGCTACACCTTC.

V gene TRBV30 combines with J gene TRBJ2-5, with 10 nucleotides matching TRBD2. The length of the CDR3 is 14 residues. Germline-derived CDR1 and CDR2 are GTSNPN and SVGIG (reference sequence). V gave up 2 bases and J gave up 3 bases; unmatched junction bases: 3. CDR3 DNA sequence: TGTGCCTGGAGTTTCACTAGCGGGAAAGAGACCCAGTACTTC. Translated, it gives CAWSFTSGKETQYF.

The rearrangement uses TRBV10-3 and TRBJ2-1; D is undetermined. CDR1 is ENHRY, CDR2 SYGVKD, per germline. The V end was cut by 3 bases, the J end by 10 bases, with 16 bases between. The CDR3 covers 14 residues. The CDR3 DNA is TGTGCCATCAGTGACCCCGTCCGGCGAGTGGAGCAGTTCTTC. Its translation: CAISDPVRRVEQFF.

The sample holds a few counts of this clonotype. The V call is TRBV12-3 or TRBV12-4, the J call TRBJ1-6, with unresolved D. CDR3 length equals 13 residues. V lost 5 bases, J lost 8 bases, and 10 bases lay in between. CDR3 loop: CASSGVLDSPLHF. The DNA for the CDR3 is TGTGCCAGCAGTGGGGTGCTGGATTCACCCCTCCACTTT.

The chain joins TRBV12-3 or TRBV12-4 to TRBJ1-6; 7 nucleotides line up with TRBD1. V shed 6 bases and J 7 bases; nucleotides not matched to a gene: 3. There are 13 residues in the CDR3. The CDR3 region has the DNA TGTGCCAGCAGGCGACAGGGAAATTCACCCCTCCACTTT. Translating it yields CASRRQGNSPLHF.

This chain connects TRBV10-2 to TRBJ2-3; D perhaps matches TRBD1 (6 bases). The germline V gene has CDR1 WSHSY and CDR2 SAAADI. CDR3 size: 13 residues. The V end lost 2 bases, the J end lost 14 bases, and 17 bases lay between the germline ends. The CDR3 spells CASSEMGALHRYF. CDR3 bases: TGCGCCAGCAGTGAGATGGGGGCTCTGCATCGGTATTTT.

The chain carries TRBV6-5 and TRBJ1-6; TRBD1 agrees at 7 bases. Germline assignment: CDR1 MNHEY and CDR2 SVGAGI. The CDR3 spans 13 residues. V gave up 7 bases and J gave up 10 bases; unmatched junction bases: 7. The CDR3 sequence is CASTNRGGSPLHF. The CDR3 DNA reads as TGTGCCAGCACCAACAGGGGTGGGTCACCCCTCCACTTT.

The chain uses TRBV5-4 and TRBJ2-3, with 7 bases matching TRBD2. With V trimmed by 4 bases and J by 3 bases, 11 bases remained unmatched. This CDR3 is 16 amino acids long. Looked up from germline, CDR1 is SGHNT and CDR2 is YYREEE (reference sequence). This CDR3 is CASSPTPGRSTDTQYF. The CDR3 nucleotides read TGTGCCAGCAGCCCGACCCCCGGGAGGAGTACAGATACGCAGTATTTT. The entire variable domain, with the rest obtained from reference TRBV5-4 and TRBJ2-3, is as follows: ETGVTQSPTHLIKTRGQQVTLRCSSQSGHNTVSWYQQALGQGPQFIFQYYREEENGRGNFPPRFSGLQFPNYSSELNVNALELDDSALYLCASSPTPGRSTDTQYFGPGTRLTVL.

This clonotype was counted once. The chain uses TRBV5-6 and TRBJ2-1; TRBD2 matches 8 bases. The CDR3 has 14 residues. The germline V gene encodes CDR1 SGHDT and CDR2 YYEEEE. Trimming took 5 bases from V and 4 from J; bases not matched to a gene: 5. CDR3 DNA: TGTGCCAGCAGGTTAGCGGGGACTTACAATGAGCAGTTCTTC. Residues: CASRLAGTYNEQFF.

The V and J genes are TRBV5-1 and TRBJ2-1, with D perhaps matching TRBD2 (5 bases). From germline, CDR1 is SGHRS and CDR2 YFSETQ. The CDR3 is made up of 15 amino acids. V lost 1 base and J 3 bases, leaving 11 bases between the germline ends. CDR3 sequence: CASSLYPGNYNEQFF. CDR3 DNA: TGCGCCAGCAGCTTGTATCCGGGAAACTACAATGAGCAGTTCTTC.

The chain employs TRBV6-5 and TRBJ1-5; 7 bases align to TRBD1. Losses at the gene ends were 6 bases for V and 0 bases for J; bases not matched to a gene: 5. CDR3 length: 15 residues. The germline CDR1 and CDR2 sequences are MNHEY and SVGAGI. CDR3 sequence reads: CASSRQGYSNQPQHF. The DNA of the CDR3 is TGTGCCAGCAGCCGACAGGGCTATAGCAATCAGCCCCAGCATTTT.

This clonotype has just a few counts. This chain links TRBV13 with TRBJ1-6; 7 nucleotides agree with TRBD1. This CDR3 is 13 amino acids long. After removal of 4 bases from V and 11 bases from J, the junction contained 5 bases not matched to a gene. Germline loops: CDR1 PRHDT, CDR2 FYEKMQ (reference sequence). The CDR3 sequence is CASSSGQPTPLHF. The CDR3 nucleotides are TGTGCCAGCAGCTCGGGACAGCCGACACCCCTCCACTTT.

The chain uses TRBV19 and TRBJ2-5, with unresolved D. The CDR3 extends over 14 amino acids. V was clipped by 3 bases and J by 5 bases, with 13 bases between them. Germline V gives CDR1 LNHDA, CDR2 SQIVND (reference sequence). CDR3 nucleotides: TGTGCCAGTAGTATGGTATCCGGGCGGGAGACCCAGTACTTC. It codes for CASSMVSGRETQYF.

V usage is TRBV7-7 and J usage is TRBJ2-1; D unresolved. Trimming pared 1 base from V and 8 bases from J, leaving 9 bases between. Looked up from germline, CDR1 is SSHAT and CDR2 is FNYEAQ (reference sequence). The CDR3 is 13 amino acids. The CDR3 here is CASSLDSGHEQFF. The CDR3 DNA is TGTGCCAGCAGCTTAGATTCGGGCCATGAGCAGTTCTTC. Full variable domain (outside the CDR3, taken from reference TRBV7-7 and TRBJ2-1): GAGVSQSPRYKVTKRGQDVTLRCDPISSHATLYWYQQALGQGPEFLTYFNYEAQPDKSGLPSDRFSAERPEGSISTLTIQRTEQRDSAMYRCASSLDSGHEQFFGPGTRLTVL.